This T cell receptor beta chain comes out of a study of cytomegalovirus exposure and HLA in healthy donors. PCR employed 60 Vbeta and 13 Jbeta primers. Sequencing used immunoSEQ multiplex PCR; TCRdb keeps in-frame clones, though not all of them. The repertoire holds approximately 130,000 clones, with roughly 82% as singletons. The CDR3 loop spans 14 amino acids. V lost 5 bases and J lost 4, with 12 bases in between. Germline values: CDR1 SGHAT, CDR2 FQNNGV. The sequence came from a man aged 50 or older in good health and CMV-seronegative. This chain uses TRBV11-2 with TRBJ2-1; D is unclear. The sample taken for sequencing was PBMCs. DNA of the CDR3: TGTGCCAGCAGCGCCGCGAGCTCATACAATGAGCAGTTCTTC. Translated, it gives CASSAASSYNEQFF. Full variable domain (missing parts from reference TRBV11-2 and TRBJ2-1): EAGVAQSPRYKIIEKRQSVAFWCNPISGHATLYWYQQILGQGPKLLIQFQNNGVVDDSQLPKDRFSAERLKGVDSTLKIQPAKLEDSAVYLCASSAASSYNEQFFGPGTRLTVL.